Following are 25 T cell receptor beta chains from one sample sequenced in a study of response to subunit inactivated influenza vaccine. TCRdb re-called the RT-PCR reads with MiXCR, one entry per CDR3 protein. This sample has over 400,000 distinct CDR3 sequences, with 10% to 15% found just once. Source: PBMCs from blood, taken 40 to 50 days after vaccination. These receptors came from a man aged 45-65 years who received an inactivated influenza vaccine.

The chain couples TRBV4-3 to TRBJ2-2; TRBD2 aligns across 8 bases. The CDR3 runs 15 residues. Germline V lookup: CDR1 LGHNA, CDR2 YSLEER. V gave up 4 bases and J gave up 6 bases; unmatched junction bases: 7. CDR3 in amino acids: CASSPYGGAPGELFF. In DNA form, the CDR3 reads TGCGCCAGCAGCCCTTACGGGGGGGCCCCCGGGGAGCTGTTTTTT.

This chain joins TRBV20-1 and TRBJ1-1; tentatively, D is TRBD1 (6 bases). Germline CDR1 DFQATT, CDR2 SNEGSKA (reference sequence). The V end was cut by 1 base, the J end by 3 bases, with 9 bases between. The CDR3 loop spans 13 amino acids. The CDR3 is CSARGGTYTEAFF. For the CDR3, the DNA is TGCAGTGCTAGAGGTGGGACATACACTGAAGCTTTCTTT.

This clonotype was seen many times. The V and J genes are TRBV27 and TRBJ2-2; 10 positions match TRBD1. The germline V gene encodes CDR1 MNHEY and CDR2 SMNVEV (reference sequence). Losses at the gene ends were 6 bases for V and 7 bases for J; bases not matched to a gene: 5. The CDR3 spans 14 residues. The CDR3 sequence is CASRRQGAGGELFF. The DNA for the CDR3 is TGTGCCAGCAGAAGACAGGGGGCGGGCGGGGAGCTGTTTTTT.

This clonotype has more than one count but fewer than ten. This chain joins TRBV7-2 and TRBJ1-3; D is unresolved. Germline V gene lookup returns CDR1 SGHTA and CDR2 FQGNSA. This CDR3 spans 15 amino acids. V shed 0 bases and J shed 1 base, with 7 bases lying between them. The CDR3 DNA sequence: TGTGCCAGCAGCTTAGCAGGGCGGTCTGGAAACACCATATATTTT. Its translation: CASSLAGRSGNTIYF.

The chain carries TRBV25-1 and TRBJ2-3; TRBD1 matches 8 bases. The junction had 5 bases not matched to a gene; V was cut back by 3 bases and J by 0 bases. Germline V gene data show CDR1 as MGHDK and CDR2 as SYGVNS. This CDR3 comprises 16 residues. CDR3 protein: CASSEDRATSTDTQYF. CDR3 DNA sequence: TGTGCCAGCAGTGAGGACAGGGCAACTAGCACAGATACGCAGTATTTT.

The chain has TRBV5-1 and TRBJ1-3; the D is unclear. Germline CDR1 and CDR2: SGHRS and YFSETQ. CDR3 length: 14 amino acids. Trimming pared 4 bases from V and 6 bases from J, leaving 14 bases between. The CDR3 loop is CASSAGNVENTIYF. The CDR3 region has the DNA TGCGCCAGCAGCGCAGGAAATGTGGAAAACACCATATATTTT.

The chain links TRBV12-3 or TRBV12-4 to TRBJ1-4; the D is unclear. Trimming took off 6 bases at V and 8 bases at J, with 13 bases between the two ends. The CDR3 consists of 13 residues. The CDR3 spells CASSIRDQEKLFF. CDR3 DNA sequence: TGTGCCAGCAGCATCCGGGATCAGGAAAAACTGTTTTTT.

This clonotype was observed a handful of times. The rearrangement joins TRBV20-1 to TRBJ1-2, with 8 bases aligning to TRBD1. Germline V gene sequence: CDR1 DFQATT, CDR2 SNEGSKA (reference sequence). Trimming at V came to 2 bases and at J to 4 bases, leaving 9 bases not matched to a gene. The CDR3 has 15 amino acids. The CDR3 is CSARRPGGFSYGYTF. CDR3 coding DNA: TGCAGTGCTAGACGCCCAGGGGGCTTTTCCTATGGCTACACCTTC.

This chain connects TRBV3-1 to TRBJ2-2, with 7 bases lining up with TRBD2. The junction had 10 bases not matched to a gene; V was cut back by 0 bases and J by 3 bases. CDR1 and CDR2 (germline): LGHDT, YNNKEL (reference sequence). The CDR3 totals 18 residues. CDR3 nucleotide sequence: TGTGCCAGCAGCCAAGATCGCCGACTAGCCAAAGACACCGGGGAGCTGTTTTTT. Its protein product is CASSQDRRLAKDTGELFF. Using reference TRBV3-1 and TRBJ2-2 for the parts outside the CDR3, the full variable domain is DTAVSQTPKYLVTQMGNDKSIKCEQNLGHDTMYWYKQDSKKFLKIMFSYNNKELIINETVPNRFSPKSPDKAHLNLHINSLELGDSAVYFCASSQDRRLAKDTGELFFGEGSRLTVL.

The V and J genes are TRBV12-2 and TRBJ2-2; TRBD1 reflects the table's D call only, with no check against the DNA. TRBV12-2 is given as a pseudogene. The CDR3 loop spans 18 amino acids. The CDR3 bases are TGTGCAAGTCGCTTGGGTCCCCGAGGACAGGCGAACACCGGGGAGCTGTTTTTT. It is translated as CASRLGPRGQANTGELFF.

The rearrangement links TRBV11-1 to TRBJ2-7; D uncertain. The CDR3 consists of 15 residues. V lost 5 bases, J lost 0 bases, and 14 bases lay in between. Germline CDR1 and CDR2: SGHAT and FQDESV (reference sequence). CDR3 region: CASSLSGLSSYEQYF. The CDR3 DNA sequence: TGTGCCAGCAGCCTCTCGGGCTTAAGCTCCTACGAGCAGTACTTC.

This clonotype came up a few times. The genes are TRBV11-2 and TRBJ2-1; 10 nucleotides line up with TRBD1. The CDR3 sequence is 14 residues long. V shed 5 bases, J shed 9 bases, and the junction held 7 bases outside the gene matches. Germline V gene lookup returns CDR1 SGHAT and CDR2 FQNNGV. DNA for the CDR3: TGTGCCAGCAGCCCGGACAGGGGGAGAGGTGAGCAGTTCTTC. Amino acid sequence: CASSPDRGRGEQFF.

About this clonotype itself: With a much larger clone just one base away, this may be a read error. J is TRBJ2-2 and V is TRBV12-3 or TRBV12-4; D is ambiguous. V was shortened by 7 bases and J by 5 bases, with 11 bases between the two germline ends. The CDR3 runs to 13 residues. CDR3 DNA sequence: TGTGCCAGCAAGGCGACTCGGACCGGGGAGCTGTTTTTT. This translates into CASKATRTGELFF.

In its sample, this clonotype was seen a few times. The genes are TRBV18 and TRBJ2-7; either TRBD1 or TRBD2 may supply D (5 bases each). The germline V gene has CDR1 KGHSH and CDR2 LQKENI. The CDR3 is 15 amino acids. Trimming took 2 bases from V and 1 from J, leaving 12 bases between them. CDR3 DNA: TGTGCCAGCTCACCAATTGGGACGGAATCCTACGAGCAGTACTTC. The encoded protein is CASSPIGTESYEQYF.

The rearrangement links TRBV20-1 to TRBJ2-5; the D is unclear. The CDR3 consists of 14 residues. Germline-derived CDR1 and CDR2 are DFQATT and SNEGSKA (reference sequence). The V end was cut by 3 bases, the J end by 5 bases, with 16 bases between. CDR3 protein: CSASLRLLSETQYF. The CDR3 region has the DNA TGCAGTGCTAGTCTCCGTTTGTTGAGCGAGACCCAGTACTTC.

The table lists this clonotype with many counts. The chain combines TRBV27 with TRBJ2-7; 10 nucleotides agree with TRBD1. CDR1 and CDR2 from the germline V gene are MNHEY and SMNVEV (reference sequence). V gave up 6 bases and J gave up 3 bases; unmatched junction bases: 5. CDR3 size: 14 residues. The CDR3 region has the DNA TGTGCCAGCAGCCCCCGGGACAGGGGCTACGAGCAGTACTTC. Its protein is CASSPRDRGYEQYF.

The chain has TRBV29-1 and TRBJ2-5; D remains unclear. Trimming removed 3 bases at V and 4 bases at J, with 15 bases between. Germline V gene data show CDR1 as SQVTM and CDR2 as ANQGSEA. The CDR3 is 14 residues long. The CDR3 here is CSVDNGGVGETQYF. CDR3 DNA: TGCAGCGTTGATAACGGTGGGGTTGGAGAGACCCAGTACTTC.

For the CDR3, the DNA is TGTGCCAGCAGCCCACTAGCGGGGGCCCTTTCAGATACGCAGTATTTT. Amino acid sequence: CASSPLAGALSDTQYF. The chain couples TRBV5-4 to TRBJ2-3; 11 positions match TRBD2. Germline V gene sequence: CDR1 SGHNT, CDR2 YYREEE (reference sequence). Trimming removed 4 bases from V and 4 bases from J; junction bases left unmatched: 8. The CDR3 contains 16 residues. Using reference TRBV5-4 and TRBJ2-3 for the parts outside the CDR3, the full variable domain is ETGVTQSPTHLIKTRGQQVTLRCSSQSGHNTVSWYQQALGQGPQFIFQYYREEENGRGNFPPRFSGLQFPNYSSELNVNALELDDSALYLCASSPLAGALSDTQYFGPGTRLTVL.

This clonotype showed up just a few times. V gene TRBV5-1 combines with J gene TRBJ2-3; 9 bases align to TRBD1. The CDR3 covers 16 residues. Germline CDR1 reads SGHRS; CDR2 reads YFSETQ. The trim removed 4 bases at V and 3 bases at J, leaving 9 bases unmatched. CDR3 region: CASSPGTGRSTDTQYF. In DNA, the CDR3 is TGCGCCAGCAGCCCCGGGACAGGGAGGTCTACAGATACGCAGTATTTT.

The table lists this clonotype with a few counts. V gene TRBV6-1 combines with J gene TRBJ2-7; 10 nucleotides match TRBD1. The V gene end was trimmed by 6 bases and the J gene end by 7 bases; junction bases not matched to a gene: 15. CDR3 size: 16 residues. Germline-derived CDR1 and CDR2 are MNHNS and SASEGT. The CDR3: CASSKSPGQGTGEQYF. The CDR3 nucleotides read TGTGCCAGCAGCAAAAGTCCGGGACAGGGGACGGGTGAGCAGTACTTC.

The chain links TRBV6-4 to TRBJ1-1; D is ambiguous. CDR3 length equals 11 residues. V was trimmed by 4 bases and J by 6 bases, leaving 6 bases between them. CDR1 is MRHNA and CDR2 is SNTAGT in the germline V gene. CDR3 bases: TGTGCCAGCAGTGTCTATCCTGAAGCTTTCTTT. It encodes CASSVYPEAFF.

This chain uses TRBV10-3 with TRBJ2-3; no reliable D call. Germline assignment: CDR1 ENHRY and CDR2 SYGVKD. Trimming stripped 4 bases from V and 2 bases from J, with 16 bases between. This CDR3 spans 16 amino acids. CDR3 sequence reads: CAISGVVGILTDTQYF. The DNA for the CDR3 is TGTGCCATCAGTGGAGTCGTGGGGATCCTCACAGATACGCAGTATTTT.

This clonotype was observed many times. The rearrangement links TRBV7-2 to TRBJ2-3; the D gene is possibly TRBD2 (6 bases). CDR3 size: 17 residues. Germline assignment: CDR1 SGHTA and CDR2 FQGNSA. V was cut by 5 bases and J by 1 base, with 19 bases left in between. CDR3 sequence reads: CASSLYGGGSGTDTQYF. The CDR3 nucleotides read TGTGCCAGCAGCCTCTACGGGGGAGGCTCCGGCACAGATACGCAGTATTTT.

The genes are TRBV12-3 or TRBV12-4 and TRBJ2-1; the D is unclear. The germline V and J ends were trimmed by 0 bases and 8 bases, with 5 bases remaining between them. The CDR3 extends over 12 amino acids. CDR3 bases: TGTGCCAGCAGTTTAGCGCCGTATGAGCAGTTCTTC. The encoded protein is CASSLAPYEQFF.

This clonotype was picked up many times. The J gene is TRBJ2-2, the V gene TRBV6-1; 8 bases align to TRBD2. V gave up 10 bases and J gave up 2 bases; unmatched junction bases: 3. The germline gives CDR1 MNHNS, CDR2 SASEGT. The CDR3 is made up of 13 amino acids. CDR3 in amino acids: CATSGGNTGELFF. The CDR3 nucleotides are TGTGCCACAAGCGGGGGAAACACCGGGGAGCTGTTTTTT.